A single sample is the source of the 31 T cell receptor beta chains below, sequenced in a study of T-cell reconstitution after alpha-beta-depleted transplantation in children (dated by TCRdb to the mid-2010s). Library preparation was by PCR. For sequencing, an Illumina HiSeq 2500 was employed. TCR library preparation used molecular barcoding, with unique molecular identifiers applied to normalize quantification of the TCRbeta repertoire. TCRdb reran the public reads through fastp at Q25 and MiXCR, keeping productive beta chains. When rows share a CDR3 protein, they turn into one entry using the most common DNA and genes. The sample table records 200,000 to 300,000 distinct CDR3 sequences; approximately 12% of these occur just once. Together, the top ten hold about 2.4% of the sample. This sample comprised PBMCs from the stem cell graft donor, obtained from the stem cell graft. These receptors were obtained from a human donor who donated a stem cell graft to a child with acute lymphoblastic leukemia.

This clonotype was recorded at least ten times. The chain couples TRBV12-3 or TRBV12-4 to TRBJ1-1; D remains ambiguous. The length of the CDR3 is 11 residues. With 6 bases removed from V and 3 bases from J, the gap between germline ends came to 5 bases. In DNA, the CDR3 is TGTGCCAGCAGGAAAGACACTGAAGCTTTCTTT. As protein: CASRKDTEAFF.

V usage is TRBV27 and J usage is TRBJ1-1; TRBD1 matches 7 bases. CDR3 length equals 16 residues. CDR1 and CDR2 from the germline V gene are MNHEY and SMNVEV (reference sequence). Losses at the gene ends were 6 bases for V and 3 bases for J; bases not matched to a gene: 13. The CDR3 loop reads CASSKRGLGKDTEAFF. CDR3 bases: TGTGCCAGCAGCAAGAGGGGGCTCGGGAAGGACACTGAAGCTTTCTTT.

This clonotype was detected a few times. V is TRBV19 and J is TRBJ2-5, with a tentative D call TRBD2 (5 bases). Trimming took 3 bases from V and 3 from J, leaving 14 bases between them. Germline assignment: CDR1 LNHDA and CDR2 SQIVND (reference sequence). This CDR3 has 15 amino acids. For the CDR3, the DNA is TGTGCCAGTAGTATCGGTACTAGAAGCAAAGAGACCCAGTACTTC. Translating gives CASSIGTRSKETQYF.

This clonotype has a count of ten or more. The chain combines TRBV6-2 or TRBV6-3 with TRBJ2-7, with 7 positions matching TRBD2. J was trimmed by 0 bases and V by 5 bases; bases with no gene match: 7. This CDR3 is 15 amino acids long. CDR1 and CDR2 (germline): MNHEY, SVGEGT. This CDR3 is CASSPSLADSYEQYF. The CDR3 DNA follows: TGTGCCAGCAGTCCCTCGCTAGCGGACTCCTACGAGCAGTACTTC.

This clonotype was counted many times. The chain carries TRBV29-1 and TRBJ2-3, with 10 positions matching TRBD2. J was trimmed by 0 bases and V by 5 bases; bases with no gene match: 2. From germline, CDR1 is SQVTM and CDR2 ANQGSEA. There are 14 residues in the CDR3. The CDR3: CSVRLAGSTDTQYF. The CDR3 DNA reads TGCAGCGTTCGACTAGCGGGCAGCACAGATACGCAGTATTTT.

This clonotype has at least ten counts. The V gene is TRBV5-1, the J gene TRBJ1-1; D may be TRBD1 (6 bases). V lost 4 bases to trimming and J lost 1 base, with 8 bases between them. Looked up from germline, CDR1 is SGHRS and CDR2 is YFSETQ. The CDR3 is 13 residues long. CDR3 in DNA: TGCGCCAGCAGCCAGGGGTGGAACACTGAAGCTTTCTTT. It encodes CASSQGWNTEAFF.

This clonotype was counted ten times or more. This CDR3 is CASSLEIGGPRGTDTQYF. The DNA for the CDR3 is TGTGCCAGCAGTTTAGAGATAGGTGGACCGAGGGGCACAGATACGCAGTATTTT. The chain employs TRBV12-3 or TRBV12-4 and TRBJ2-3; weak D call: TRBD2 (5 bases). The CDR3 length is 18 residues. V was clipped by 1 base and J by 1 base, with 18 bases between them.

This clonotype was picked up many times. The rearrangement joins TRBV19 to TRBJ1-1; D is possibly TRBD1 (5 bases). Between the trimmed V and J ends, which lost 7 bases and 1 base, there was a span of 7 bases. Per germline, CDR1 LNHDA and CDR2 SQIVND (reference sequence). This CDR3 is 12 amino acids long. CDR3 DNA: TGTGCCAGTAACACAGGGAACACTGAAGCTTTCTTT. The encoded protein is CASNTGNTEAFF.

In its sample, this clonotype was seen many times. The chain links TRBV29-1 to TRBJ2-7, with TRBD1 matching 7 bases. CDR1 is SQVTM and CDR2 is ANQGSEA in the germline V gene. Unmatched junction bases numbered 2, after V lost 6 bases and J lost 3 bases. The length of the CDR3 is 11 residues. The CDR3: CSVRTGYEQYF. CDR3 sequence (DNA): TGCAGCGTCCGGACAGGCTACGAGCAGTACTTC.

The table lists this clonotype with many counts. The chain has TRBV10-3 and TRBJ2-5, with 8 bases matching TRBD1. Trimming removed 0 bases from V and 5 bases from J; junction bases left unmatched: 5. The germline gives CDR1 ENHRY, CDR2 SYGVKD. CDR3 size: 15 residues. CDR3: CAISESQGAVETQYF. The CDR3 DNA follows: TGTGCCATCAGTGAGTCTCAGGGGGCGGTGGAGACCCAGTACTTC.

Ten or more counts support this clonotype. The J gene is TRBJ1-2, the V gene TRBV18; D call uncertain. Germline lookup yields CDR1 KGHSH and CDR2 LQKENI. Trimming left V 4 bases short and J 4 bases short, with 16 bases between. This CDR3 comprises 15 residues. This CDR3 is CASSLKIPPPYGYTF. CDR3 sequence (DNA): TGTGCCAGCTCACTGAAGATACCACCCCCCTATGGCTACACCTTC.

As regards this clonotype: This clone may be a read error of a much larger clone one base away. The chain links TRBV12-3 or TRBV12-4 to TRBJ2-1, with D possibly TRBD2 on 5 matching bases. Between the trimmed V and J ends, which lost 6 bases and 6 bases, there was a span of 15 bases. There are 14 residues in the CDR3. CDR3 loop: CASSLLRVFNEQFF. The CDR3 DNA reads TGTGCCAGCAGCCTACTGCGGGTTTTCAATGAGCAGTTCTTC.

Concerning this clonotype itself: A single base separates this from a much larger clone, so it may be a read error. V gene TRBV7-6 combines with J gene TRBJ2-7, with a possible D match to TRBD1 (6 bases). V lost 11 bases and J lost 2, with 16 bases in between. The germline V gene encodes CDR1 SGHVS and CDR2 FNYEAQ. The CDR3 consists of 13 residues. This chain's CDR3 is CAVKDRQPYEQYF. The CDR3 DNA is TGTGCCGTGAAGGACAGACAACCCTACGAGCAGTACTTC.

This clonotype has just a few counts. The chain employs TRBV5-1 and TRBJ1-6, with TRBD1 identical over 9 bases. The junction had 9 bases not matched to a gene; V was cut back by 4 bases and J by 10 bases. The CDR3 is 15 amino acids. Germline V gene sequence: CDR1 SGHRS, CDR2 YFSETQ. CDR3 sequence reads: CASSPLAGQGSPLHF. CDR3 sequence (DNA): TGCGCCAGCAGCCCTTTGGCGGGACAGGGATCACCCCTCCACTTT.

The sample holds many counts of this clonotype. Written as DNA, the CDR3 is TGCAGTGCTAGGCCCCTTGCAGGGGGGCGAGATACGCAGTATTTT. This sequence encodes CSARPLAGGRDTQYF. This rearrangement joins TRBV20-1 to TRBJ2-3; D may be TRBD1 (7 bases). CDR3 size: 15 residues. Germline V gene lookup returns CDR1 DFQATT and CDR2 SNEGSKA (reference sequence). The germline V and J ends were trimmed by 3 bases and 5 bases, with 18 bases remaining between them.

This clonotype was counted between two and nine times. The rearrangement links TRBV19 to TRBJ1-1; TRBD1 is a possible D gene (6 bases). Trimming stripped 5 bases from V and 1 base from J, with 8 bases between. Germline assignment: CDR1 LNHDA and CDR2 SQIVND (reference sequence). The length of the CDR3 is 13 residues. The CDR3 sequence: CASSWGANTEAFF. In DNA form, the CDR3 reads TGTGCCAGTAGTTGGGGGGCGAACACTGAAGCTTTCTTT.

This clonotype was seen repeatedly, ten times or more. The chain links TRBV18 to TRBJ2-2; D is unresolved. This CDR3 region has 13 residues. V lost 2 bases to trimming and J lost 3 bases, with 4 bases between them. CDR1 KGHSH and CDR2 LQKENI come from the germline V gene. The CDR3 spells CASSPDYTGELFF. The CDR3 DNA sequence: TGTGCCAGCTCACCAGACTACACCGGGGAGCTGTTTTTT.

This clonotype was counted at least ten times. The genes are TRBV5-1 and TRBJ2-1; 7 bases align to TRBD2. Per germline, CDR1 SGHRS and CDR2 YFSETQ. This CDR3 has 14 residues. Losses at the gene ends were 4 bases for V and 8 bases for J; bases not matched to a gene: 9. This chain's CDR3 is CASSPRGGRDEQFF. CDR3 bases: TGCGCCAGCAGCCCCCGCGGGGGTCGTGATGAGCAGTTCTTC. Complete variable domain (other parts from reference TRBV5-1 and TRBJ2-1): KAGVTQTPRYLIKTRGQQVTLSCSPISGHRSVSWYQQTPGQGLQFLFEYFSETQRNKGNFPGRFSGRQFSNSRSEMNVSTLELGDSALYLCASSPRGGRDEQFFGPGTRLTVL.

This clonotype showed up many times. This sequence joins TRBV10-2 and TRBJ2-2, with D tentatively TRBD2 (6 bases). This CDR3 has 14 residues. Trimming took 8 bases from V and 4 from J, leaving 14 bases between them. Germline-derived CDR1 and CDR2 are WSHSY and SAAADI. The CDR3 sequence is CASGSSAGTGELFF. The CDR3 region has the DNA TGCGCCAGCGGGTCTAGCGCGGGCACCGGGGAGCTGTTTTTT.

This clonotype was counted at least ten times. The chain carries TRBV29-1 and TRBJ2-2, with 8 bases lining up with TRBD1. V shed 8 bases and J 1 base; nucleotides not matched to a gene: 9. Germline V gene data show CDR1 as SQVTM and CDR2 as ANQGSEA. The length of the CDR3 is 15 residues. The CDR3 spells CSIRRGQENTGELFF. The CDR3 coding sequence is TGCAGCATTCGAAGGGGACAGGAGAACACCGGGGAGCTGTTTTTT.

This clonotype was detected many times. The CDR3 loop is CSASPLGFGSYEQYF. In DNA, the CDR3 is TGCAGTGCTAGTCCCCTGGGCTTCGGGAGCTACGAGCAGTACTTC. The chain has TRBV20-1 and TRBJ2-7; D perhaps matches TRBD2 (6 bases). V lost 3 bases and J 3 bases, leaving 18 bases between the germline ends. The CDR3 has 15 residues. Germline V gives CDR1 DFQATT, CDR2 SNEGSKA (reference sequence).

This clonotype was observed many times. The chain couples TRBV2 to TRBJ2-3, with 10 bases aligning to TRBD2. The trim removed 2 bases at V and 4 bases at J, leaving 3 bases unmatched. CDR3 length: 15 amino acids. CDR1 and CDR2 (germline): SNHLY, FYNNEI. The CDR3 loop is CASSEKAGGPDTQYF. Here the CDR3 DNA reads TGTGCCAGCAGTGAAAAAGCGGGAGGGCCAGATACGCAGTATTTT.

There are many counts of this clonotype. V gene TRBV29-1 combines with J gene TRBJ2-3; 9 bases are a match to TRBD2. With V trimmed by 2 bases and J by 1 base, 4 bases remained unmatched. Germline V gene sequence: CDR1 SQVTM, CDR2 ANQGSEA. This CDR3 spans 15 amino acids. The CDR3 DNA sequence: TGCAGCGTTGAATTGGTAGCGGGGGGCACAGATACGCAGTATTTT. Its translation is CSVELVAGGTDTQYF.

This clonotype was recorded many times. V gene TRBV29-1 combines with J gene TRBJ2-3; 9 bases align to TRBD2. This CDR3 is built from 14 residues. The trim removed 3 bases at V and 3 bases at J, leaving 4 bases unmatched. Per germline, CDR1 SQVTM and CDR2 ANQGSEA. CDR3 region: CSVEGLAGTDTQYF. CDR3 coding DNA: TGCAGCGTTGAGGGGCTAGCGGGGACAGATACGCAGTATTTT.

At least ten counts were recorded for this clonotype. V usage is TRBV6-1 and J usage is TRBJ1-6; 10 bases line up with TRBD1. Germline V CDR1 and CDR2: MNHNS, SASEGT. The J segment lost 9 bases and the V segment lost 2 bases, leaving 4 bases of the junction unmatched. This CDR3 contains 15 residues. Written as DNA, the CDR3 is TGTGCCAGCAGTGAATCGACAGGGGGCGGTTCACCCCTCCACTTT. This translates into CASSESTGGGSPLHF.

This clonotype was seen many times. The chain carries TRBV6-2 or TRBV6-3 and TRBJ1-1; D is undetermined. Germline CDR1 reads MNHEY; CDR2 reads SVGEGT. V lost 2 bases and J 1 base, leaving 8 bases between the germline ends. This CDR3 is built from 14 residues. The CDR3 DNA sequence: TGTGCCAGCAGTTACGCCCACCCGAACACTGAAGCTTTCTTT. Encoded protein: CASSYAHPNTEAFF.

Ten or more counts support this clonotype. This chain joins TRBV2 and TRBJ2-3; D is unresolved. The V gene's germline CDR1 is SNHLY and CDR2 FYNNEI. V shed 3 bases and J shed 0 bases, with 7 bases lying between them. The CDR3 length is 14 residues. The CDR3 coding sequence is TGTGCCAGCAGTGAGGAGTGGAGCACAGATACGCAGTATTTT. As protein: CASSEEWSTDTQYF.

The chain carries TRBV19 and TRBJ2-4; possible D gene TRBD1, 5 bases. This CDR3 is built from 13 residues. Germline CDR1 reads LNHDA; CDR2 reads SQIVND (reference sequence). With 8 bases removed from V and 2 bases from J, the gap between germline ends came to 10 bases. CDR3 sequence: CASVAGTKNIQYF. In nucleotides, the CDR3 is TGTGCCAGTGTGGCAGGGACCAAAAACATTCAGTACTTC.

In regard to this clonotype: One end of the junction is discordant with germline, which a read error may explain. The chain is built from TRBV12-3 or TRBV12-4 and TRBJ2-3; D uncertain. The CDR3 consists of 15 residues. The CDR3 reads CASSLARPSTDTQYF. The CDR3 DNA is TGTGCCAGCAGTTTAGCACGGCCGAGCACAGATACGCAGTATTTC.

Regarding this clonotype: This may arise from a read error, as a much more abundant clone is one base away. The chain joins TRBV2 to TRBJ1-4; D not resolved. Germline V gene data show CDR1 as SNHLY and CDR2 as FYNNEI. Trimming removed 6 bases from V and 5 bases from J, with 10 bases in between. This CDR3 region has 13 residues. CDR3 sequence: CASRSRRNEKLFF. The CDR3 DNA is TGTGCCAGCAGGAGCCGAAGGAATGAAAAACTGTTTTTT.

This clonotype was seen at least ten times. The chain uses TRBV3-1 and TRBJ2-2, with TRBD1 matching 11 bases. This CDR3 has 14 residues. Germline V gives CDR1 LGHDT, CDR2 YNNKEL (reference sequence). The junction had 8 bases not matched to a gene; V was cut back by 10 bases and J by 7 bases. The CDR3 loop reads CATLDRGHGGELFF. The CDR3 DNA follows: TGTGCCACCCTGGACAGGGGGCATGGCGGGGAGCTGTTTTTT.